These T cell receptor beta chains were read from a single sample in a study of T cell changes during pregnancy in multiple sclerosis. Sequenced by immunoSEQ multiplex PCR; TCRdb stores in-frame clones only, minus some. The sample has around 36,000 clones, 80% to 95% seen once; the top ten hold 10% to 15%. Sequenced material: CD8+ T cells from peripheral blood mononuclear cells, taken in the first trimester of pregnancy. The receptors were gathered from a female donor with multiple sclerosis, enrolled in a pregnancy study. The CDR3 runs from the conserved cysteine through the conserved F or W. Fields, in order: J gene, D gene, V gene, clone size, CDR3 protein, CDR3 DNA. A D gene is named only where the DNA matches it firmly. Clone size, where shown, is once, few, many, or a class for clones that have expanded.

TRBJ2-7	TRBD2	TRBV29-1	once	CSVEDRRTSGGYEQYF	TGCAGCGTTGAAGATAGACGGACTAGCGGGGGCTACGAGCAGTACTTC
TRBJ1-2	TRBD1	TRBV7-9	NA	CASSPGGMVYGYTF	TGTGCCAGCAGCCCAGGGGGCATGGTCTATGGCTACACCTTC
TRBJ2-7	TRBD1	TRBV7-9	NA	CASSLTLGQVDEQYF	TGTGCCAGCAGCTTAACCCTGGGACAGGTGGACGAGCAGTACTTC
TRBJ2-3	NA	TRBV9	NA	CASSVSTGNTDTQYF	TGTGCCAGCAGCGTAAGCACAGGGAACACAGATACGCAGTATTTT
TRBJ2-7	NA	TRBV7-8	NA	CASSLGAPNYEQYF	TGTGCCAGCAGCTTAGGGGCCCCAAACTACGAGCAGTACTTC
TRBJ2-3	TRBD2	TRBV9	NA	CASSAGLADTDTQYF	TGTGCCAGCAGCGCCGGACTAGCGGACACAGATACGCAGTATTTT
TRBJ2-2	NA	TRBV6-5	once	CASSYGAPGLTGELFF	TGTGCCAGCAGTTACGGAGCTCCGGGACTTACCGGGGAGCTGTTTTTT
TRBJ1-3	NA	TRBV6-5	once	CASRDARGFGNTIYF	TGTGCCAGCAGAGACGCCCGGGGTTTTGGAAACACCATATATTTT
TRBJ2-5	TRBD2	TRBV9	NA	CASSVLAGGQETQYF	TGTGCCAGCAGCGTGTTAGCGGGGGGGCAAGAGACCCAGTACTTC
TRBJ2-1	TRBD2	TRBV6-5	NA	CASLSSGGASGEQFF	TGTGCCAGCCTTTCGTCGGGGGGGGCTTCGGGTGAGCAGTTCTTC
TRBJ2-5	NA	TRBV27	NA	CASSLSIEPPWGETQYF	TGTGCCAGCAGTTTATCGATAGAACCCCCTTGGGGCGAGACCCAGTACTTC
TRBJ1-1	NA	TRBV7-3	once	CASSLTGTKNTEAFF	TGTGCCAGCAGCTTAACCGGGACAAAGAACACTGAAGCTTTCTTT
TRBJ1-4	NA	TRBV10-2	once	CASSSGGEIYNEKLFF	TGCGCCAGCAGCTCTGGGGGCGAAATCTATAATGAAAAACTGTTTTTT
TRBJ2-7	TRBD1	TRBV6-5	NA	CASSSGTGGYEQYF	TGTGCCAGCAGTTCCGGGACAGGGGGCTACGAGCAGTACTTC
TRBJ1-1	TRBD1	TRBV19	NA	CASSPGQGGAEAFF	TGTGCCAGTAGTCCGGGACAGGGAGGGGCTGAAGCTTTCTTT
TRBJ1-2	TRBD1	TRBV9	NA	CASSIGGTGLMYGYTF	TGTGCCAGCAGCATTGGGGGGACAGGGTTAATGTATGGCTACACCTTC
TRBJ1-6	NA	TRBV27	NA	CASSPRWGGNSPLHF	TGTGCCAGCAGTCCCCGATGGGGGGGCAATTCACCCCTCCACTTT
TRBJ2-7	NA	TRBV7-2	NA	CASSLIHRRPYEQYF	TGTGCCAGCAGCCTGATACACAGGAGACCATACGAGCAGTACTTC
TRBJ1-4	NA	TRBV15	NA	CATSPIGAKIEKLFF	TGTGCCACCAGCCCGATAGGAGCTAAGATTGAAAAACTGTTTTTT
TRBJ2-7	NA	TRBV11-2	NA	CASSFGDYEQYF	TGTGCCAGCAGCTTCGGGGACTACGAGCAGTACTTC
TRBJ2-7	TRBD2	TRBV5-5	NA	CASSWEGRAASYEQYF	TGTGCCAGCAGCTGGGAGGGTCGGGCAGCGTCCTACGAGCAGTACTTC
TRBJ1-2	NA	TRBV5-4	NA	CASSLGTRVIDYTF	TGTGCCAGCAGCTTGGGCACTCGCGTTATCGACTACACCTTC
TRBJ1-1	NA	TRBV9	NA	CASSSGLTDTEAFF	TGTGCCAGCAGCTCCGGACTGACCGACACTGAAGCTTTCTTT
TRBJ2-1	TRBD2	TRBV13	NA	CASSDLAGGPSYNEQFF	TGTGCCAGCAGCGATCTAGCGGGGGGACCCTCCTACAATGAGCAGTTCTTC
TRBJ2-3	TRBD1	TRBV7-9	NA	CASSSPGQGPHTQYF	TGTGCCAGCAGCTCACCGGGACAGGGGCCGCATACGCAGTATTTT
TRBJ2-4	NA	TRBV19	NA	CASSYGEFMYF	TGTGCCAGTAGTTATGGGGAGTTCATGTACTTC
TRBJ2-3	NA	TRBV13	NA	CASSPGGIWWGTQYF	TGTGCCAGCAGCCCAGGGGGGATTTGGTGGGGTACGCAGTATTTT
TRBJ1-5	NA	TRBV6-1	NA	CASREVAGGQPQHF	TGTGCCAGCAGGGAGGTTGCTGGCGGGCAGCCCCAGCATTTT
TRBJ1-4	NA	TRBV19	once	CASSITEYEKLFF	TGTGCCAGTAGTATCACAGAGTATGAAAAACTGTTTTTT
TRBJ2-1	TRBD2	TRBV7-3	NA	CASSLLSGASNEQFF	TGTGCCAGCAGCTTATTAAGCGGGGCCTCCAATGAGCAGTTCTTC
TRBJ2-1	NA	TRBV4-2	NA	CASSQVDTGLYNEQFF	TGTGCCAGCAGCCAAGTCGATACAGGGCTCTACAATGAGCAGTTCTTC
TRBJ2-2	TRBD2	TRBV9	once	CASSPSGGFTGELFF	TGTGCCAGCAGCCCTAGCGGGGGATTTACCGGGGAGCTGTTTTTT
TRBJ1-6	TRBD1	TRBV11-2	once	CASSLGDRLSYNSPLHF	TGTGCCAGCAGCTTAGGGGACAGACTTTCCTATAATTCACCCCTCCACTTT
TRBJ1-5	TRBD1	TRBV10-1	once	CASRSFDRENCNQPQHF	TGCGCCAGCAGGTCGTTTGACAGGGAGAATTGCAATCAGCCCCAGCATTTT
TRBJ1-2	NA	TRBV7-6	NA	CASSWAGWYGDYGYTF	TGTGCCAGCAGCTGGGCGGGTTGGTACGGGGACTATGGCTACACCTTC
TRBJ2-3	NA	TRBV11-2	few	CASSYYTDTQYF	TGTGCCAGCAGCTACTACACAGATACGCAGTATTTT
TRBJ2-1	TRBD1	TRBV7-9	NA	CAITGTGNEQFF	TGTGCCATCACTGGGACAGGCAATGAGCAGTTCTTC
TRBJ1-4	TRBD1	TRBV15	NA	CATSRDRAGGSEKLFF	TGTGCCACCAGCAGAGATCGGGCAGGGGGCTCTGAAAAACTGTTTTTT
TRBJ2-5	NA	TRBV19	NA	CASSIGRETQYF	TGTGCCAGTAGTATCGGGAGAGAGACCCAGTACTTC
TRBJ2-1	NA	TRBV7-3	NA	CASSPGTPNEQFF	TGTGCCAGCAGCCCCGGGACTCCCAATGAGCAGTTCTTC
TRBJ1-3	TRBD1	TRBV11-2	NA	CASSHGTGLYSGNTIYF	TGTGCCAGCAGCCACGGGACAGGATTATACTCTGGAAACACCATATATTTT
TRBJ2-7	NA	TRBV20-1	NA	CSAENLGEQYF	TGCAGTGCTGAGAACCTTGGCGAGCAGTACTTC
TRBJ2-7	NA	TRBV7-9	NA	CASASGLTYEQYF	TGTGCCAGCGCCTCTGGACTAACCTACGAGCAGTACTTC
TRBJ2-2	TRBD1	TRBV7-9	NA	CAGRQGAGELFF	TGTGCCGGGCGACAGGGGGCCGGGGAGCTGTTTTTT
TRBJ2-7	TRBD1	TRBV29-1	NA	CSVGGTGSSYEQYF	TGCAGCGTTGGAGGGACAGGGTCCTCCTACGAGCAGTACTTC
TRBJ2-7	NA	TRBV15	NA	CATSTRTNREQYF	TGTGCCACCAGCACCCGGACAAACCGCGAGCAGTACTTC
TRBJ2-1	TRBD2	TRBV9	NA	CASSPGRTSEDNEQFF	TGTGCCAGCAGCCCCGGGCGGACTAGCGAAGACAATGAGCAGTTCTTC
TRBJ2-2	NA	TRBV2	NA	CAGRDLSNTGELFF	TGTGCCGGAAGGGACTTATCCAACACCGGGGAGCTGTTTTTT
TRBJ2-7	TRBD1	TRBV7-3	NA	CASSPHGTGDEQYF	TGTGCCAGCAGCCCGCACGGGACAGGGGACGAGCAGTACTTC
TRBJ2-7	NA	TRBV7-2	NA	CASSFPPLGLEQYF	TGTGCCAGCAGCTTCCCCCCGTTGGGGCTCGAGCAGTACTTC
TRBJ1-6	NA	TRBV2	NA	CASSENRENSPLHF	TGTGCCAGCAGTGAAAACAGGGAGAATTCACCCCTCCACTTT
TRBJ2-7	NA	TRBV5-1	NA	CASSLVVRTDKNEQYF	TGCGCCAGCAGTCTGGTAGTTAGGACAGATAAGAACGAGCAGTACTTC
TRBJ2-1	TRBD2	TRBV7-2	NA	CASRGDQREANEQFF	TGTGCCAGCAGGGGCGACCAGCGGGAAGCGAATGAGCAGTTCTTC
TRBJ1-1	NA	TRBV6-1	NA	CATLTGRAEAFF	TGTGCCACCCTGACGGGGAGAGCTGAAGCTTTCTTT